This T cell receptor beta chain was captured in a study of cytomegalovirus exposure and HLA in healthy donors (dated by TCRdb to the late 2010s). With regard to the full study: An earlier analysis of more than 550 of the donors reported roughly 300 Gb of sequence data and 100 million to 120 million unique TCR beta sequences obtained from about 180 million T cells. The study profiled the T cell repertoires of about 720 subjects by immunosequencing and related them to cytomegalovirus serostatus. Rather than drawing on any new phenotypic data, the later analysis identified candidate immune exposures from TCR beta sequences and the way those sequences occurred across donors. Of the roughly 410 genotyped donors, more than 75% were placed in the genetic ancestry cluster associated with self-reported Caucasian donors. The study combined high-throughput TCR immunosequencing, statistical association of individual TCRs with disease status, and machine learning to predict cytomegalovirus infection status. A later analysis re-examined previously published TCR beta repertoires from more than 600 donors and added high-resolution HLA genotyping to investigate patterns of TCR occurrence. Donor age, sex, ethnicity and CMV serostatus were collected together with the repertoire data. HLA typing covered class I and class II loci at four-digit resolution. An earlier analysis of 500 to 750 of the donors applied high-throughput TCR beta sequencing to assess whether each TCR beta V gene segment acted as functional or pseudogenic. Typing coverage differed by locus: A, B, C, DRB1 and DQB1 were typed in roughly 620-630 donors, DQA1 in roughly 500, DPA1 in some 570, and DPB1 in 400 to 490. Among almost 400 genotyped donors of the cohort, an average of around 240,000 unique TCR beta nucleotide sequences were sequenced per donor, roughly 20% of them non-productive. Along with the roughly 670-subject first cohort, a separate validation cohort of around 110 different subjects was used. About 280 gigabases of sequencing data and 70 million to 100 million unique TCR sequences made up an early release that covered 500 to 650 HLA-typed donors. Four to six DR-DQ haplotypes were handled as single units for association and clustering, since linkage in the cohort was strong. All discovery cohort repertoires had been generated using a single sequencing platform. The aim of the study was to test whether cataloging public T cell receptors could identify signatures of past pathogen exposure. A later genetic analysis took genome-wide SNP genotypes for about three fifths of the 666 donors and used that subset as a discovery cohort.

A word on this clone: Its antigen is unknown. No per-base quality is available; no much larger clone lies one base away.

The cohort comprised under 700 healthy bone marrow donors. At the time of sampling, all cohort members were nominally healthy, though unrecorded immune exposures were likely present. The donor tested CMV seropositive, placing the donor among the 310 or so seropositive members of the cohort. Each donor provided a peripheral blood sample, and peripheral blood mononuclear cells were used for TCR beta sequencing. The Qiagen DNeasy Blood Extraction Kit was used to extract genomic DNA from the blood cell samples. General findings and caveats noted by the study authors: The study listed 150 to 200 TCR beta chains as associated with cytomegalovirus. In vitro tests confirmed that three of the cytomegalovirus-associated TCR beta chains recognize cytomegalovirus antigens. In this cohort, only TCR beta chains were sequenced, and detectable features were limited by the absence of alpha or paired-chain data. When HLA alleles, especially DR and DQ, strongly co-occurred, attributing TCR associations to individual alleles was difficult. According to the authors, the approach could potentially be generalized to other disease states and immunological phenotypes. Most TCR sequences were observed very rarely across donors, whereas some public TCRs were present in many individuals. Compared with equally common non-associated chains, HLA-associated TCR beta chains in a later analysis were more clonally expanded and had lower generation probabilities. Most CMV-associated TCR beta chains appeared to be HLA-restricted in a later analysis, and the HLA associations seemed to be driven largely by CMV exposure. An earlier analysis of approximately 590 of the donors showed that most TCR beta V segments appeared in productive rearrangements either about 90% or about 30% of the time, which broadly matched IMGT annotations. In a later analysis, several top co-occurrence clusters were reported to appear linked to parvovirus B19, influenza, CMV and Epstein-Barr virus. Immune exposure information for the cohort was limited to CMV serostatus. Sequencing depth was assumed to be roughly uniform across donors in the presence/absence analyses, though that assumption may not hold. The classifier was reported to diagnose cytomegalovirus status with high specificity and sensitivity in both the original and validation cohorts. HLA typing was unavailable for some donors at each locus, so association tests used only the typed subset. Specific HLA alleles were associated with 15,000 to 20,000 TCR beta sequences at a false discovery rate of 0.05 in a later analysis. The sequencing pipeline was judged likely to have produced a cluster of highly shared sequence variants as a technical artifact. V-gene and J-gene trimming of TCR beta chains was associated with a missense DCLRE1C variant in a later genetic analysis, and the association was replicated in an independent cohort. A later genetic analysis reported fewer N-insertions in productive TCRs among donors in an Asian-associated ancestry cluster than the roughly 640-donor mean. Roughly 15 rarely observed V segments, including chromosome 9 orphons, were excluded from the earlier analysis of just under 600 of the donors because counts were too low. In a later analysis, the rate of TCR association differed among HLA loci, with DRB1 alleles having the most associated TCRs and HLA-C alleles having the fewest. Linkage disequilibrium might explain the correlated functional status among segregating V segments, but an unknown experimental factor could not be ruled out. A further reported finding was that TCR beta sequences accurately predicted the HLA-A and HLA-B alleles for most subjects in the first cohort.

The receptor library was made with the immunoSEQ multiplex PCR assay. A mixture of 60 forward primers for TCR Vbeta segments and 13 reverse primers for TCR Jbeta segments was used in the multiplex PCR. The CDR3 region of rearranged TCR beta genes was amplified from genomic DNA with a multiplex PCR assay. On the Illumina HiSeq System, the amplified TCR beta libraries were sequenced as 87-base-pair reads. In the source study's methods: A later analysis counted some 80 million unique TCR beta chains across the 700 or so repertoires, and 9 million to 14 million of these chains were shared by at least two donors. Raw reads were error-corrected and collapsed into unique sequences with a nearest-neighbor algorithm that merged closely related sequences to remove PCR and sequencing errors. CDR3 sequences were aligned to IMGT reference sequences to assign V, D and J gene segments. For a sequence to be retained, at least a six-nucleotide match to both a V gene segment and a J gene segment was required. A rearrangement was called productive if the CDR3 had no stop codons and remained in frame with V and J, and every other rearrangement was called non-productive. CDR3 was defined by IMGT convention, running from the second conserved V-encoded cysteine to the conserved J-encoded phenylalanine. The earlier analysis of 550 to 650 of the donors excluded any sequence lacking an unambiguous match to a single V gene segment. An earlier analysis of 500 to 600 of the donors classified V segments as functional when productive rearrangements were above 56.7% and as segregating when the standard deviation between donors was above 5%. A statistical classification framework was built to diagnose cytomegalovirus status from the catalog of TCR beta chain sequences. A later analysis assigned V and J genes by comparing TCR nucleotide sequences with IMGT/GENE-DB human TR gene sequences. Using the TCRdist pipeline, a later analysis assigned CDR3 sequences along with most-parsimonious VDJ recombination scenarios. In a later analysis, each TCR beta chain was defined by its CDR3 amino acid sequence together with its V-gene family, and reads without a unique V-gene family were excluded. As a way to deal with suspected cross-contamination and a sequencing artifact, a later analysis dropped 640 or so nucleotide sequences that were highly shared and had low generation probability. In a later analysis, a clonal expansion index for each public chain was calculated from normalized within-repertoire ranks of inferred template counts. In a later analysis, generation probabilities were computed using a VDJ recombination model fitted to out-of-frame rearrangements, and the results were checked against IGoR. Hypergeometric tests were used in a later analysis to score TCR-TCR, TCR-HLA and TCR-CMV co-occurrence, with a repertoire-size bias correction applied to the TCR pairs. In a later analysis, false discovery rates were estimated by permuting HLA or CMV assignments 20 times. In a later analysis, co-occurring TCRs were grouped using DBSCAN, with TCRdist sequence similarity added in when clustering inside HLA-allele-positive subsets. Co-occurrence clustering excluded repertoires with fewer than 30,000 or more than 120,000 public chains, plus five with anomalous nucleotide sharing. The table was pulled from immuneACCESS by TCRdb, which kept in-frame rearrangements only. Such tables lose some clones; where checked, under half of the loss comes from unresolved V genes, and the rest has no known cause. V and J calls and clone size are given by that table; D and trimming were obtained from the DNA. This sample comprises tens of thousands of clones, 70% to 85% of them detected only once. The ten most abundant clones make up approximately 7.6% of the sample.

Source material: PBMCs. The clonotype was recovered from a man aged 55 to 69 in good health and CMV-seropositive.

The nucleotide sequence is TGTGCCAGCAGCTTTCAGGGGCTGAACACTGAAGCTTTCTTT. Its protein is CASSFQGLNTEAFF. This chain is built from TRBV5-8 and TRBJ1-1; the D segment could be TRBD1, given 6 matching bases. The germline V gene encodes CDR1 SGHTS and CDR2 YDEGEE. From cysteine to phenylalanine, the CDR3 is 14 amino acids long. The entry retains the CDR3 DNA only, 42 bases that are in frame from base 1. V is clipped by 2 bases and J by 0 bases, and the sequence between their germline boundaries is 8 bases long. The full variable domain, completed from the reference TRBV5-8 and TRBJ1-1 proteins outside the CDR3, reads EAGVTQSPTHLIKTRGQQATLRCSPISGHTSVYWYQQALGLGLQFLLWYDEGEERNRGNFPPRFSGRQFPNYSSELNVNALELEDSALYLCASSFQGLNTEAFFGQGTRLTVV.